This T cell receptor (beta chain) was identified in a study of cytomegalovirus exposure and HLA in healthy donors. Concerning this clone itself: Its specificity is unknown.

Per germline, CDR1 MNHNY and CDR2 SVGAGI (reference sequence). The CDR3 consists of 13 residues. The ends were cut back, 1 base at V and 5 bases at J, with 6 bases in the middle. Amplification used 60 Vbeta primers and 13 Jbeta primers. Only in-frame clones appear in the TCRdb table, and some are missing; sequencing was by immunoSEQ multiplex PCR. Among some 270,000 clones, 75% to 85% were seen once, and the ten largest hold about 0.3%. Overall study results and limits: A few chains tied to CMV proved CMV antigen-specific in vitro. Analyses of presence and absence presupposed an approximately uniform sequencing depth across donors.

Sequencing was performed on PBMCs. This sequence joins TRBV6-6 and TRBJ1-5; no definite D call. The TCR comes from a girl aged 2 to 9 in good health and CMV-seronegative. CDR3 protein: CASSYFPDQPQHF. CDR3 in DNA: TGTGCCAGCAGTTACTTTCCCGATCAGCCCCAGCATTTT.